This T cell receptor beta chain came from a study of blood T cell repertoires in COVID-19. On the study more broadly: Sources were T cells, B-cell-depleted T cells, or PBMCs; the material itself was cDNA or gDNA.

CDR1 is SGHVS and CDR2 is FQNEAQ in the germline V gene. Losses at the gene ends were 5 bases for V and 6 bases for J; bases not matched to a gene: 6. The CDR3 consists of 14 residues. Only in-frame clones appear in the TCRdb table, and some are missing; sequencing was by immunoSEQ multiplex PCR. In the table there are 450,000 to 500,000 clones, over 75% of which are singletons. J is TRBJ2-4 and V is TRBV7-8; 8 bases are shared with TRBD2. This sequence was found in a human donor in a cohort sampled during active COVID-19. Sequencing input: peripheral blood. CDR3 DNA: TGTGCCAGCAGCCTGGGACTAGGAGGAAACATTCAGTACTTC. The encoded protein is CASSLGLGGNIQYF.